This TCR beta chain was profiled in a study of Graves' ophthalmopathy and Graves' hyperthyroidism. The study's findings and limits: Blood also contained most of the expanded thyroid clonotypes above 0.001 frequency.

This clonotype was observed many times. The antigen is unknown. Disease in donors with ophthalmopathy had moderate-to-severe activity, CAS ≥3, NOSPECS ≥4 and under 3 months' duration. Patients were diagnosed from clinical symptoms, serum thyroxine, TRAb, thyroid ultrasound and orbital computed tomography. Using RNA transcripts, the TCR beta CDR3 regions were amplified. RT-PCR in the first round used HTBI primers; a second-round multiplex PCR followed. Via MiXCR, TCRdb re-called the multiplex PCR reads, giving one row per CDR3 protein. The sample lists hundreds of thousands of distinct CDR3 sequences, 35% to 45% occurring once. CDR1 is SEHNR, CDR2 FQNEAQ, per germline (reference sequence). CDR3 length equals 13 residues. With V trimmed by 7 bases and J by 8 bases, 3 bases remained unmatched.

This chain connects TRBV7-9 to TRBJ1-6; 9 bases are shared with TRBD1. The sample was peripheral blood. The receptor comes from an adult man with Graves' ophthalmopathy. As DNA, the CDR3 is TGTGCCAGCACAGGACAGGGGCATTCACCCCTCCACTTT. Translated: CASTGQGHSPLHF.